This TCR beta chain was captured by sequencing in a study of blood T cell repertoires in COVID-19. Across the whole study: COVID-19 samples, acute and convalescent, were from the United States, Italy and Spain. Sources were T cells, B-cell-depleted T cells, or PBMCs; the material itself was cDNA or gDNA.

Seattle's enrolled individuals joined amid active infection and were then monitored longitudinally. Only a few counts were recorded for this clone. Between the trimmed V and J ends, which lost 6 bases and 1 base, there was a span of 12 bases. The CDR3 sequence is 14 residues long. The germline V gene encodes CDR1 SEHNR and CDR2 FQNEAQ (reference sequence). TCRdb's copy holds only in-frame clones and misses some; the assay was immunoSEQ multiplex PCR. Of some 300,000 clones in the sample, nearly 90% are singletons; the top ten hold more than 0.85%. The gene calls are TRBV7-9 and TRBJ1-1; D remains unclear. The sample was peripheral blood. This TCR was recovered from a woman in her 40s with COVID-19, enrolled during active disease. The CDR3: CASRIKTRNTEAFF. In DNA, the CDR3 is TGTGCCAGCAGGATTAAGACACGGAACACTGAAGCTTTCTTT. Full variable domain (missing parts from reference TRBV7-9 and TRBJ1-1): DTGVSQNPRHKITKRGQNVTFRCDPISEHNRLYWYRQTLGQGPEFLTYFQNEAQLEKSRLLSDRFSAERPKGSFSTLEIQRTEQGDSAMYLCASRIKTRNTEAFFGQGTRLTVV.